This T cell receptor (beta chain) is from a study of T-cell reconstitution after alpha-beta-depleted transplantation in children. This CDR3 contains 14 residues. Germline V CDR1 and CDR2: SGHTA, FQGTGA. Trimming shortened V by 4 bases and J by 7 bases, and 11 bases separated the two germline ends. The TCRbeta library was prepared with unique molecular identifiers. MiXCR, applied by TCRdb to the PCR reads, yields one record per CDR3 protein. The sample holds some 640,000 distinct CDR3 sequences, roughly 17% seen once. This material consisted of PBMCs from the stem cell graft donor, taken from the stem cell graft. The chain couples TRBV7-3 to TRBJ2-6; D gene ambiguous. This TCR was recovered from a human donor who donated a stem cell graft to a child with acute myeloid leukemia. CDR3 amino acids: CASSSFLGANVLTF. The CDR3 DNA reads as TGTGCCAGCAGCTCTTTTCTGGGAGCCAACGTCCTGACTTTC.